These T cell receptor beta chains were read from a single sample in a study of blood T cell repertoires in COVID-19. Profiled with immunoSEQ multiplex PCR; TCRdb holds only in-frame clones, not every one. The sample has 150,000 to 200,000 clones, 70% to 90% seen once. Material: peripheral blood. The receptors were gathered from a human donor with active or convalescent COVID-19. The donor label of this sample is uncertain. CDR3s include the opening cysteine and the closing phenylalanine or tryptophan. Each record gives: V gene, clone size, J gene, D gene, CDR3 DNA, CDR3 protein. A D gene is named only where the DNA matches it firmly. The size field is filled for only some rows; it gives once, few, many or a size class.

V gene: TRBV5-1
clone size: -
J gene: TRBJ2-3
D gene: -
CDR3 DNA: TGCGCCAGCAGGATGGAGGGCAATCCAGATACGCAGTATTTT
CDR3 protein: CASRMEGNPDTQYF

V gene: TRBV12-5
clone size: -
J gene: TRBJ1-4
D gene: -
CDR3 DNA: TGTGCTAGTGGTTTGAGTGGGGGGGGTGAAAAACTGTTTTTT
CDR3 protein: CASGLSGGGEKLFF

V gene: TRBV28
clone size: -
J gene: TRBJ1-4
D gene: TRBD1
CDR3 DNA: TGTGCCAGCAGCCGCTCGGACAGGGACGAAAAACTGTTTTTT
CDR3 protein: CASSRSDRDEKLFF

V gene: TRBV11-2
clone size: -
J gene: TRBJ2-7
D gene: TRBD2
CDR3 DNA: TGTGCCAGCAGTTCGTTGTTGCGCGGGAGTTTATACGAGCAGTACTTC
CDR3 protein: CASSSLLRGSLYEQYF

V gene: TRBV5-5
clone size: -
J gene: TRBJ2-5
D gene: -
CDR3 DNA: TGTGCCAGCAGCTTATTACTAGGAGGGCAAGAGACCCAGTACTTC
CDR3 protein: CASSLLLGGQETQYF

V gene: TRBV5-1
clone size: -
J gene: TRBJ2-7
D gene: TRBD2
CDR3 DNA: TGCGCCAGCAGCCTGCGGCCGGGACTAGCGGGACTGCCCGGAGTGCAGTACTTC
CDR3 protein: CASSLRPGLAGLPGVQYF

V gene: TRBV3-1/TRBV3-2
clone size: once
J gene: TRBJ2-5
D gene: TRBD2
CDR3 DNA: TGTGCCAGCAGCCAAGGACTAGCGGGGGGGCCTAGCGAAAAGACCCAGTACTTC
CDR3 protein: CASSQGLAGGPSEKTQYF

V gene: TRBV19
clone size: once
J gene: TRBJ2-3
D gene: TRBD2
CDR3 DNA: TGTGCCAGCCAGACTAGCGGGGGACGCACAGATACGCAGTATTTT
CDR3 protein: CASQTSGGRTDTQYF

V gene: TRBV5-1
clone size: few
J gene: TRBJ2-5
D gene: TRBD1
CDR3 DNA: TGCGCCAGCAGCTTGGCCCTGGGACAGGGGTCAGAGACCCAGTACTTC
CDR3 protein: CASSLALGQGSETQYF

V gene: TRBV30
clone size: once
J gene: TRBJ2-1
D gene: TRBD1
CDR3 DNA: TGTGCCTGGAGTCGGGACAGGGTGTACAATGAGCAGTTCTTC
CDR3 protein: CAWSRDRVYNEQFF

V gene: TRBV5-1
clone size: -
J gene: TRBJ2-1
D gene: TRBD2
CDR3 DNA: TGCGCCAGCAGCTCGGGACTAGCGGGATACAATGAGCAGTTCTTC
CDR3 protein: CASSSGLAGYNEQFF

V gene: TRBV7-9
clone size: -
J gene: TRBJ1-1
D gene: -
CDR3 DNA: TGTGCCAGCAGCTCTAACGGGGAGAGCTCTGAAGCTTTCTTT
CDR3 protein: CASSSNGESSEAFF

V gene: TRBV30
clone size: -
J gene: TRBJ1-3
D gene: -
CDR3 DNA: TGTGCCTGGAACCCAACAGGGCCTGGAAACACCATATATTTT
CDR3 protein: CAWNPTGPGNTIYF

V gene: TRBV9
clone size: -
J gene: TRBJ2-7
D gene: -
CDR3 DNA: TGTGCCAGCAGCCCGGGGGTCCCCCGCTACGAGCAGTACTTC
CDR3 protein: CASSPGVPRYEQYF

V gene: TRBV7-9
clone size: -
J gene: TRBJ1-2
D gene: TRBD1
CDR3 DNA: TGTGCCAGCAGCTCTTATAGGGACAGGGATGGCTACACCTTC
CDR3 protein: CASSSYRDRDGYTF

V gene: TRBV27
clone size: -
J gene: TRBJ2-3
D gene: TRBD2
CDR3 DNA: TGTGCCAGCAGTTTCCTAGCGGGAGGCGCGGGCACAGATACGCAGTATTTT
CDR3 protein: CASSFLAGGAGTDTQYF

V gene: TRBV7-8
clone size: -
J gene: TRBJ2-7
D gene: TRBD2
CDR3 DNA: TGTGCCAGCAGCCCTACAACTAGCGATCTGAACTTC
CDR3 protein: CASSPTTSDLNF

V gene: TRBV4-1
clone size: -
J gene: TRBJ1-6
D gene: -
CDR3 DNA: TGCGCCAGCAGCCAAGACGTCTATCCGGCAGGGGCTCGCAATTCACCCCTCCACTTT
CDR3 protein: CASSQDVYPAGARNSPLHF

V gene: TRBV29-1
clone size: -
J gene: TRBJ2-7
D gene: -
CDR3 DNA: TGCAGCGTTGTGGGTAGGGCAGGGGAGCAGTACTTC
CDR3 protein: CSVVGRAGEQYF

V gene: TRBV5-5
clone size: -
J gene: TRBJ2-3
D gene: -
CDR3 DNA: TGTGCCAGCAGCTTGCTACAGGGAGTAGATACGCAGTATTTT
CDR3 protein: CASSLLQGVDTQYF

V gene: TRBV19
clone size: -
J gene: TRBJ1-5
D gene: TRBD1
CDR3 DNA: TGTGCCAGTAGTACAACAGGGGCTAGCAATCAGCCCCAGCATTTT
CDR3 protein: CASSTTGASNQPQHF

V gene: TRBV24-1
clone size: -
J gene: TRBJ2-5
D gene: -
CDR3 DNA: TGTGCCACCTCGGGGTCACCGGGGGAGACCCAGTACTTC
CDR3 protein: CATSGSPGETQYF

V gene: TRBV5-1
clone size: -
J gene: TRBJ2-3
D gene: TRBD2
CDR3 DNA: TGCGCCAGCAGCTTAGGGTCTAGCGGGGGATTTACAGATACGCAGTATTTT
CDR3 protein: CASSLGSSGGFTDTQYF

V gene: TRBV10-3
clone size: -
J gene: TRBJ1-1
D gene: -
CDR3 DNA: TGTGCCACCCGGGCGGGGGGCAGGGAGAACACTGAAGCTTTCTTT
CDR3 protein: CATRAGGRENTEAFF

V gene: TRBV2
clone size: -
J gene: TRBJ1-6
D gene: TRBD1
CDR3 DNA: TGTGCCAGCAGTGCCCCCGACAGGGACCGGCATTCACCCCTCCACTTT
CDR3 protein: CASSAPDRDRHSPLHF

V gene: TRBV7-6
clone size: once
J gene: TRBJ2-7
D gene: TRBD2
CDR3 DNA: TGTGCCAGCAGCCGGACTAGCGGGAGACAGAACTACGAGCAGTACTTC
CDR3 protein: CASSRTSGRQNYEQYF

V gene: TRBV9
clone size: -
J gene: TRBJ2-1
D gene: -
CDR3 DNA: TGTGCCAGCAGCTCGCTTTCAGGGCAATCTGAGCAGTTCTTC
CDR3 protein: CASSSLSGQSEQFF

V gene: TRBV5-1
clone size: -
J gene: TRBJ2-7
D gene: TRBD1
CDR3 DNA: TGCGCCAGCAGCTTGCGACAGGGTGAAGGGTCCTACGAGCAGTACTTC
CDR3 protein: CASSLRQGEGSYEQYF

V gene: TRBV12-2
clone size: -
J gene: TRBJ2-5
D gene: -
CDR3 DNA: TGTGCAAGTCGCTTTCGAGCAATCTACCAAGAGACCCAGTACTTC
CDR3 protein: CASRFRAIYQETQYF

V gene: TRBV7-2
clone size: once
J gene: TRBJ2-1
D gene: -
CDR3 DNA: TGTGCCAGCAGCTTAGAGGTAGCGAATGAGCAGTTCTTC
CDR3 protein: CASSLEVANEQFF

V gene: TRBV5-1
clone size: few
J gene: TRBJ2-5
D gene: TRBD1
CDR3 DNA: TGCGCCAGCAGCCAAGGGACAGTCCAAGAGACCCAGTACTTC
CDR3 protein: CASSQGTVQETQYF

V gene: TRBV3-1/TRBV3-2
clone size: -
J gene: TRBJ2-5
D gene: -
CDR3 DNA: TGTGCCAGCAGCCGCCTCGGGGAAGAGACCCAGTACTTC
CDR3 protein: CASSRLGEETQYF